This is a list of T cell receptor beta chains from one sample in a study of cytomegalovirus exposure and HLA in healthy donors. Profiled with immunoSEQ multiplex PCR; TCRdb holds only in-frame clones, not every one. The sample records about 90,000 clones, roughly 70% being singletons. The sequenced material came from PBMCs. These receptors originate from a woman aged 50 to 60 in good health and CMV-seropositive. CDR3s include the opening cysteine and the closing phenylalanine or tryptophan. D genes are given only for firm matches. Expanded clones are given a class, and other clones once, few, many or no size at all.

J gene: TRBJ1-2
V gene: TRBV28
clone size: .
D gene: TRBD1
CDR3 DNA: TGTGCCAGCAGTTTGACAGGGGACTATGGCTACACCTTC
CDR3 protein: CASSLTGDYGYTF

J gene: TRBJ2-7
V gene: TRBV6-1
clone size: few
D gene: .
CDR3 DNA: TGTGCCAGCAGTGAAGGTCCTTCCTACGAGCAGTACTTC
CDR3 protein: CASSEGPSYEQYF

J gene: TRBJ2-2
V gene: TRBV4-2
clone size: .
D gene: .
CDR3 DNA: TGTGCCAGCAGCTACTCAGTCCGGGACATCTCGAACACCGGGGAGCTGTTTTTT
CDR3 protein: CASSYSVRDISNTGELFF

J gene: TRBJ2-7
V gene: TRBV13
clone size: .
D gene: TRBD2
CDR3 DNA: TGTGCCAGCAGCTTAGGAGCGGGAGCTAGGTACGAGCAGTACTTC
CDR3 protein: CASSLGAGARYEQYF

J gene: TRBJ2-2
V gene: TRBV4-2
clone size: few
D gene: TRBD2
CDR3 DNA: TGTGCCAGCAGCCAGGCCCGGCTAGCGGGAGAAACCGGGGAGCTGTTTTTT
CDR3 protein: CASSQARLAGETGELFF

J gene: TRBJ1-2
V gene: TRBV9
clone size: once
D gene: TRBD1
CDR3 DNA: TGTGCCAGCAGCGTCGGGGACAGTCCCTATGGCTACACCTTC
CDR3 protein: CASSVGDSPYGYTF

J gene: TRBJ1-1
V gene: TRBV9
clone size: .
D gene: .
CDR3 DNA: TGTGCCAGCAGCGCAGAGACTACAGGGAGAGGGGCTTTCTTT
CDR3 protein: CASSAETTGRGAFF

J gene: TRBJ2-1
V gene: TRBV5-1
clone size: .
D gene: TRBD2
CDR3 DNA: TGCGCCAGCAGCCGGGATGAGGGAGGGCCTGGTAACAATGAGCAGTTCTTC
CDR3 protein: CASSRDEGGPGNNEQFF

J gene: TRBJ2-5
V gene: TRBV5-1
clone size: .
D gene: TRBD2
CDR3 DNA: TGCGCCAGCAGCTTGGATCTAGCGGAAGAGACCCAGTACTTC
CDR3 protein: CASSLDLAEETQYF

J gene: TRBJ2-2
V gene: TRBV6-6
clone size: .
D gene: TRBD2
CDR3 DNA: TGTGCCAGCAGCTCAAGCGGGAGGGAGGTTACCGGGGAGCTGTTTTTT
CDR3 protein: CASSSSGREVTGELFF

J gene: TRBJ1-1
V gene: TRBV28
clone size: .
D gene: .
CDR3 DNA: TGTGCCAGCAGTCGGCTTACACAGGTAGTAAACCCTGAAGCTTTCTTT
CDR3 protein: CASSRLTQVVNPEAFF

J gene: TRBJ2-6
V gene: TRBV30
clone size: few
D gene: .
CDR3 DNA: TGTGCCTGGAGTGAGGGGTCGGGCGGGGCCAACGTCCTGACTTTC
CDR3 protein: CAWSEGSGGANVLTF

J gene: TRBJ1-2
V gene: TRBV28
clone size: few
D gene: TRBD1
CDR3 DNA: TGTGCCAGCAGTTTCGGGGACAGGGCGGTGTATGGCTACACCTTC
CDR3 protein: CASSFGDRAVYGYTF

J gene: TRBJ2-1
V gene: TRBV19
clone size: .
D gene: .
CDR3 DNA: TGTGCCAGTAGTATTGGACAGAACAATGAGCAGTTCTTC
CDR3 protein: CASSIGQNNEQFF

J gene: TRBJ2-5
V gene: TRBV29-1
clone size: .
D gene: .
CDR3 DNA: TGCAGCGGCGAAACATCAGGGGTGGAGACCCAGTACTTC
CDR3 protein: CSGETSGVETQYF

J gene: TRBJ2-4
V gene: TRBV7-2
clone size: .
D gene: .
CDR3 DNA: TGTGCCAGCAGCTTATCCCCGAACAGGGAGCTGGGAAACATTCAGTACTTC
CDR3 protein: CASSLSPNRELGNIQYF

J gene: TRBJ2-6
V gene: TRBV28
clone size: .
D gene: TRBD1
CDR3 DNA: TGTGCCGGCATGGGGGACAGAGTCTCTGGGGCCAACGTCCTGACTTTC
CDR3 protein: CAGMGDRVSGANVLTF

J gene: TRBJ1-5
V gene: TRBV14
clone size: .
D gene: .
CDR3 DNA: TGTGCCAGCAGCCGCGATAGCAATCAGCCCCAGCATTTT
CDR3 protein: CASSRDSNQPQHF

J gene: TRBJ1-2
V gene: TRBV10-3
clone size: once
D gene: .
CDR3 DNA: TGTGCCATCAGTGAGTCGAATTTCTTTAGCGGGCGCGGGGGTATTTTCGGCTACACCTTC
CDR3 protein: CAISESNFFSGRGGIFGYTF

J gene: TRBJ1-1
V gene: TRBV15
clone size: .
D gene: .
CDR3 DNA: TGTGCCACCAGCAGAGATCTCGGCGGGACCACTGAAGCTTTCTTT
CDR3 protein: CATSRDLGGTTEAFF

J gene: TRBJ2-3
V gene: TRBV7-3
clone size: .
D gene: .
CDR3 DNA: TGTGCCAGCAGCTTAAGCGGGCAAGGGATTAGCACAGATACGCAGTATTTT
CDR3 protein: CASSLSGQGISTDTQYF

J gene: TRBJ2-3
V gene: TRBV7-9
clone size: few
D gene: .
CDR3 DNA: TGTGCCAGCAGCTTATTAAGCGCAGATACGCAGTATTTT
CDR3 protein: CASSLLSADTQYF

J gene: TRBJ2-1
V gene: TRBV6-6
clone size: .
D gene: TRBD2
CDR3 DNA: TGTGCCAGCAGTTGGGGACTAGCGGGGAGTGAGCAGTTCTTC
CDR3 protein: CASSWGLAGSEQFF